This TCR beta chain derives from a study of blood T cell repertoires in COVID-19. In the study overall: The United States, Italy and Spain supplied acute and convalescent COVID-19 samples. From T cells, B-cell-depleted T cells, or PBMCs came the material, which was cDNA or gDNA.

Assay used: immunoSEQ multiplex PCR; TCRdb lists only in-frame clones, some missing. This table holds 150,000 to 200,000 clones, roughly four fifths found once. Germline V gene lookup returns CDR1 SGDLS and CDR2 YYNGEE. After removal of 4 bases from V and 3 bases from J, the junction contained 9 bases not matched to a gene. This CDR3 is built from 15 residues. The V call is TRBV9, the J call TRBJ1-1; 7 nucleotides line up with TRBD1. The sequenced material came from peripheral blood. The source is a woman aged 30 to 39 with acute or convalescent COVID-19. DNA for the CDR3: TGTGCCAGCAGCCCCCTGGACAGGAAATACACTGAAGCTTTCTTT. This sequence encodes CASSPLDRKYTEAFF. The full variable domain, in which reference TRBV9 and TRBJ1-1 provide the parts outside the CDR3, is DSGVTQTPKHLITATGQRVTLRCSPRSGDLSVYWYQQSLDQGLQFLIQYYNGEERAKGNILERFSAQQFPDLHSELNLSSLELGDSALYFCASSPLDRKYTEAFFGQGTRLTVV.